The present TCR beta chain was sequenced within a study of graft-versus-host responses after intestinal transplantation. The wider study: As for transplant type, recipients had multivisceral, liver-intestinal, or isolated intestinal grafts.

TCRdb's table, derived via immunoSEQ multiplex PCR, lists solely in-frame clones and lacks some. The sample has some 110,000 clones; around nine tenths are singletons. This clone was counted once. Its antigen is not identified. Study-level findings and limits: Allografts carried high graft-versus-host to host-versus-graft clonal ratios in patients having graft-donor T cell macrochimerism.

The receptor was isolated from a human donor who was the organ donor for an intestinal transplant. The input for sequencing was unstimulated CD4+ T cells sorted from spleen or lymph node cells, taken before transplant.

This CDR3 reads CALSTGAVDTQYF. CDR3 DNA sequence: TGTGCCCTCTCGACAGGGGCGGTAGATACGCAGTATTTT. The rearrangement links TRBV10-3 to TRBJ2-3; 8 nucleotides line up with TRBD1. This CDR3 spans 13 amino acids. V was pared by 11 bases and J by 5 bases, with 9 bases of the junction left unmatched. CDR1 and CDR2 from the germline V gene are ENHRY and SYGVKD.